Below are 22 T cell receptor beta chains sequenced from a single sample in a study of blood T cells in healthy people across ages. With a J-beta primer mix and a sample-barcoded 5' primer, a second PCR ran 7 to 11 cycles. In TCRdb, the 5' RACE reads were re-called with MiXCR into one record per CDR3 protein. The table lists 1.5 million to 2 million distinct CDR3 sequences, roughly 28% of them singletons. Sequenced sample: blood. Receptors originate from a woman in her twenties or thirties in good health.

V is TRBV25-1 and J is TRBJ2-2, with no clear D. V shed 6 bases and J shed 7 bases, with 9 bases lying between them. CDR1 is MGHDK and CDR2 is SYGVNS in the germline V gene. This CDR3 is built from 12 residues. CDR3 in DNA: TGTGCCAGCAGCCGTCGTGTCGGGGAGCTGTTTTTT. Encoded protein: CASSRRVGELFF.

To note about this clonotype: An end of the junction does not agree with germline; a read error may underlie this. CDR3 residues: CSAREDPAAYEQYF. The CDR3 coding sequence is TGCAGTGCAAGAGAGGATCCGGCCGCCTACGAGCAGTACTTC. The chain is built from TRBV20-1 and TRBJ2-7, with D hard to call. Germline loops: CDR1 DFQATT, CDR2 SNEGSKA (reference sequence). This CDR3 is 14 amino acids long.

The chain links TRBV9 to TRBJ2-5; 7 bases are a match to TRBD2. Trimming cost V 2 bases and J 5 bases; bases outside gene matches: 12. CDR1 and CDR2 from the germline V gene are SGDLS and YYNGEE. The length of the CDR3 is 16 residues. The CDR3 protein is CASSVGAGVVQETQYF. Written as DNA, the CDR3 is TGTGCCAGCAGCGTGGGCGCGGGAGTGGTCCAGGAGACCCAGTACTTC.

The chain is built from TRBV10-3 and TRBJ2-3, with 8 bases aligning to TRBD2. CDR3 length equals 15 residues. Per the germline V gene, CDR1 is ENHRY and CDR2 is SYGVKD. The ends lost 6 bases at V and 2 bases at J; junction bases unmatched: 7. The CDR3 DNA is TGTGCCATCAGCCAAACTAGCGGCACCACAGATACGCAGTATTTT. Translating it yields CAISQTSGTTDTQYF.

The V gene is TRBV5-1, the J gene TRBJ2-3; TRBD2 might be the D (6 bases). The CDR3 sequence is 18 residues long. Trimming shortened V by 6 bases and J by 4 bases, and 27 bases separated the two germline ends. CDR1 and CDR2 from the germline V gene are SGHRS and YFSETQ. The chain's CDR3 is CASNPSIGGPIQADTQYF. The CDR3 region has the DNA TGCGCCAGCAACCCATCCATCGGGGGACCGATTCAGGCAGATACGCAGTATTTT. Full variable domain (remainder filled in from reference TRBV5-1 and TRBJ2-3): KAGVTQTPRYLIKTRGQQVTLSCSPISGHRSVSWYQQTPGQGLQFLFEYFSETQRNKGNFPGRFSGRQFSNSRSEMNVSTLELGDSALYLCASNPSIGGPIQADTQYFGPGTRLTVL.

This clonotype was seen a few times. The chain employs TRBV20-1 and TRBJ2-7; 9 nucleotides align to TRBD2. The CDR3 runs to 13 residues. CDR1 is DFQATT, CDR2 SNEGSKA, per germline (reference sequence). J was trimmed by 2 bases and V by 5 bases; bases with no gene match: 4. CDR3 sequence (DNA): TGCAGTGCTGGGACTAGCCTCGCCTACGAGCAGTACTTC. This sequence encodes CSAGTSLAYEQYF.

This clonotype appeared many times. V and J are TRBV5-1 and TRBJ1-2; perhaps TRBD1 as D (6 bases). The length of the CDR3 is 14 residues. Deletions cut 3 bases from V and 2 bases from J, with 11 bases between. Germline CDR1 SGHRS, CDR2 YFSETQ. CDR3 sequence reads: CASSSRQANYGYTF. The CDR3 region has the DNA TGCGCCAGCAGCTCTCGACAGGCGAACTATGGCTACACCTTC.

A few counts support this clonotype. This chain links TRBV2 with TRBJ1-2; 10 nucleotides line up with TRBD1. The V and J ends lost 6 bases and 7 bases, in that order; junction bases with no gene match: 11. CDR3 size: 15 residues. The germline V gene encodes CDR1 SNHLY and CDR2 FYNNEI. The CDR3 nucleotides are TGTGCCAGCAGCCCTTCCGGGACAGGGGCCGGTGGCTACACCTTC. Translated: CASSPSGTGAGGYTF.

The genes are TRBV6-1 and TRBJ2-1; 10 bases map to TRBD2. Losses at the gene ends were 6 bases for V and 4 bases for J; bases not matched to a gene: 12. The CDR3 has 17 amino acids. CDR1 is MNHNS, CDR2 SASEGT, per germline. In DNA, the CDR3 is TGTGCCAGCAGGGGTGGGAGCGGGAGGGCCAGGTACAATGAGCAGTTCTTC. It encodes CASRGGSGRARYNEQFF.

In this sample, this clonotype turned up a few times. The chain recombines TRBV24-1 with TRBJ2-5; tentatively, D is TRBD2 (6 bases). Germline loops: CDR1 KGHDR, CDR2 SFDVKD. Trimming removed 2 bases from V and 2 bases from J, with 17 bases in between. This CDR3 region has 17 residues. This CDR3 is CATSDSGTLRGQETQYF. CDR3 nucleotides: TGTGCCACCAGTGATTCCGGGACTCTTAGAGGTCAAGAGACCCAGTACTTC.

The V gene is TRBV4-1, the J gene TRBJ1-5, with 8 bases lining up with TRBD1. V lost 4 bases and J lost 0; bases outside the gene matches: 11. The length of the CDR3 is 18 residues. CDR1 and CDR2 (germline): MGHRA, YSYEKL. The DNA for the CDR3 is TGCGCCAGCAGCCGCGGACAGGGCGTTACCTTTAGCAATCAGCCCCAGCATTTT. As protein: CASSRGQGVTFSNQPQHF.

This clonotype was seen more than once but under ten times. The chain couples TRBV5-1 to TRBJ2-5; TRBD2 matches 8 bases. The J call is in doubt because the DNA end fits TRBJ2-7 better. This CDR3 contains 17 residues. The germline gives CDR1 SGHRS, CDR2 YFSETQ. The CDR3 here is CASSLTGTSGGPGEQYF. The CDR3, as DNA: TGCGCCAGCAGCTTAACCGGGACTAGTGGGGGTCCGGGCGAGCAGTACTTC.

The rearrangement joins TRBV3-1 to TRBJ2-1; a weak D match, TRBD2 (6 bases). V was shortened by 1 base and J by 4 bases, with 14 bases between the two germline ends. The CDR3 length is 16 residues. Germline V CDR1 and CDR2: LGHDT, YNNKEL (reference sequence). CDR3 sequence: CASSQVHGREYNEQFF. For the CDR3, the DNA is TGTGCCAGCAGCCAAGTTCACGGGAGAGAGTACAATGAGCAGTTCTTC.

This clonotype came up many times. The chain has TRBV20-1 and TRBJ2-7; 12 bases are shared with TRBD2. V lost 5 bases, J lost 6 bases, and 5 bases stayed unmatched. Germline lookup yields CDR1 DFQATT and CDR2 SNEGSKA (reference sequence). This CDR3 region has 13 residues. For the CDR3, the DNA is TGCAGTGCTCGACTAGCGGGGGTAACCGAGCAGTACTTC. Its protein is CSARLAGVTEQYF.

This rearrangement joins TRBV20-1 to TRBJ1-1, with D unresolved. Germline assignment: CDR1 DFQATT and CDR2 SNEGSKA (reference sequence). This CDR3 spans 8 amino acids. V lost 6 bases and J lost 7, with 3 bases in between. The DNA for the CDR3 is TGCAGTGCCCTTGAAGCTTTCTTT. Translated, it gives CSALEAFF.

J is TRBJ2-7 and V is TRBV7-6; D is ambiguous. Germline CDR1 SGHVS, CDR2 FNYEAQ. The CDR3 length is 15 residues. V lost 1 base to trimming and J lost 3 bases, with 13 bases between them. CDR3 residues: CASSLGSSSGYEQYF. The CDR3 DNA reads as TGTGCCAGCAGCTTAGGGTCCTCGTCCGGCTACGAGCAGTACTTC.

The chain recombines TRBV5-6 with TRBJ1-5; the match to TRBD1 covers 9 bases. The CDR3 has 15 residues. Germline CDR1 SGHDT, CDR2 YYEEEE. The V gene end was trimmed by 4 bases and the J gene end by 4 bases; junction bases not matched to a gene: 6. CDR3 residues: CASSAGTGRNQPQHF. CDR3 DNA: TGTGCCAGCAGCGCGGGGACAGGGCGAAATCAGCCCCAGCATTTT. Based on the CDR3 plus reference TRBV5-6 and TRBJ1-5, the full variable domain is DAGVTQSPTHLIKTRGQQVTLRCSPKSGHDTVSWYQQALGQGPQFIFQYYEEEERQRGNFPDRFSGHQFPNYSSELNVNALLLGDSALYLCASSAGTGRNQPQHFGDGTRLSIL.

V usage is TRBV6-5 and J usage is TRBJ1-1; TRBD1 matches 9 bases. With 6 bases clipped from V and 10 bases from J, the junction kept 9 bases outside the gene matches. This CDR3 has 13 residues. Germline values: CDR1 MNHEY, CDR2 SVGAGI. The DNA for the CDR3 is TGTGCCAGCAGGATGGACAGGGGAGGAGTAGCTTTCTTT. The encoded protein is CASRMDRGGVAFF.

CDR3 DNA sequence: TGTGCCAGCAGTCCCGGACAGGGATCGTTTGGAAACACCATATATTTT. This translates into CASSPGQGSFGNTIYF. The chain carries TRBV28 and TRBJ1-3, with 8 bases matching TRBD1. The CDR3 is 16 amino acids. Germline CDR1 MDHEN, CDR2 SYDVKM. The ends lost 5 bases at V and 3 bases at J; junction bases unmatched: 9.

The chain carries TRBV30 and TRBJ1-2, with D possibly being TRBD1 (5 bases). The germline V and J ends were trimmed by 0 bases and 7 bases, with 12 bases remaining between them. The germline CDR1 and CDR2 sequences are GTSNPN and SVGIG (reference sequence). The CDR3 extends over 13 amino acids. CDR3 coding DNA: TGTGCCTGGAGTGTTCGGCAGGGTCTTGGCTACACCTTC. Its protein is CAWSVRQGLGYTF.

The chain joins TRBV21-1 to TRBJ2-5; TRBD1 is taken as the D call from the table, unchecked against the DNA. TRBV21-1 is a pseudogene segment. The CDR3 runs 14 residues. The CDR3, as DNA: TGTGCCAGCACAGGAGGGGGGCGAAGAGAGACCCAGTACTTC. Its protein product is CASTGGGRRETQYF.

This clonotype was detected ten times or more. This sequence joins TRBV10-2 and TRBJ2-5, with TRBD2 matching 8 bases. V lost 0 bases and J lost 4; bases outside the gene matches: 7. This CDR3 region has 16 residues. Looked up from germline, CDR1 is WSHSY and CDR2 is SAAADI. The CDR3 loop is CASSESLTSGIETQYF. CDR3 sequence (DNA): TGCGCCAGCAGTGAGTCGCTCACTAGCGGTATAGAGACCCAGTACTTC.